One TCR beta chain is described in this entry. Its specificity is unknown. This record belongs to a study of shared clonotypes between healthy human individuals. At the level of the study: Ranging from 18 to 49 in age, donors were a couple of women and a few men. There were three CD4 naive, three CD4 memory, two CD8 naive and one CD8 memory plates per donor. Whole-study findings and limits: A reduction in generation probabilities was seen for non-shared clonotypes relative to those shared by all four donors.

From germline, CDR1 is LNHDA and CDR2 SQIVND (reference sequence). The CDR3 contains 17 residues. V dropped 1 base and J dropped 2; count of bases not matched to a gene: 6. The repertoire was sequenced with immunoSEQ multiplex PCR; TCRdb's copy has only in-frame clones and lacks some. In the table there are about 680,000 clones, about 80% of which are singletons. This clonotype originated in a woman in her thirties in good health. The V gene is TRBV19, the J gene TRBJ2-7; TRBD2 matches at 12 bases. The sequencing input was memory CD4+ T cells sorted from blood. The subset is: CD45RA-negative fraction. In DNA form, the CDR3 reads TGTGCCAGTAGTATAGGACTAGCGGGAGTGGAGCCCTACGAGCAGTACTTC. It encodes CASSIGLAGVEPYEQYF.